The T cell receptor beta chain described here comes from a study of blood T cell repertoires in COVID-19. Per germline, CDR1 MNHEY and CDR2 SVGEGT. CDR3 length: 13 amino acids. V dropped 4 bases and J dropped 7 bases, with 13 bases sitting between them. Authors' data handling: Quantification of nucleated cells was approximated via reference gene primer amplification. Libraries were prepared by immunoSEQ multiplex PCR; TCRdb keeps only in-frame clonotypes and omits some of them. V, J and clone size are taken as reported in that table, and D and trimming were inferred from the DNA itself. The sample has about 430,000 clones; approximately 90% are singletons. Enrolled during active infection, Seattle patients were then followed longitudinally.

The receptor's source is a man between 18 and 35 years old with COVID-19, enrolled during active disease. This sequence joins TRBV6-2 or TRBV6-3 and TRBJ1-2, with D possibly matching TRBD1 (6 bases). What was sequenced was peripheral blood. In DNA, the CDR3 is TGTGCCAGCAGTTTCAACAGGGCGCGTGGCTACACCTTC. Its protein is CASSFNRARGYTF.